Each of the 17 T cell receptor beta chains below was sequenced from the same sample in a study of T cells in Graves' hyperthyroidism and ophthalmopathy. There were TCR beta CDR3 regions amplified from RNA transcripts. RT-PCR in the first round (using the HTBI primer set) targeted the TCR CDR3. TCRdb re-derived calls from the multiplex PCR reads in MiXCR, one entry per CDR3 protein. Of 250,000 to 300,000 distinct CDR3 sequences in the sample, around 20% are singletons; the top ten hold under 45%. Material: blood. These receptors came from a man aged 50 or older with Graves' ophthalmopathy.

This chain connects TRBV27 to TRBJ2-7; D remains ambiguous. V was shortened by 7 bases and J by 0 bases, with 13 bases between the two germline ends. The CDR3 runs 14 residues. Germline V gene sequence: CDR1 MNHEY, CDR2 SMNVEV (reference sequence). The CDR3 DNA follows: TGTGCCAGCACTCGGGCAGCAAGCTCCTACGAGCAGTACTTC. Its protein is CASTRAASSYEQYF.

The chain links TRBV28 to TRBJ2-7, with 8 bases identical to TRBD2. This CDR3 has 13 residues. With V trimmed by 8 bases and J by 7 bases, 10 bases remained unmatched. Germline loops: CDR1 MDHEN, CDR2 SYDVKM. This chain's CDR3 is CASSVGLAGEQYF. The CDR3, as DNA: TGTGCCAGCTCGGTAGGACTAGCAGGGGAGCAGTACTTC.

This clonotype has a count of ten or more. The J gene is TRBJ1-5, the V gene TRBV6-1; D gene unclear. The CDR3 has 15 amino acids. Germline values: CDR1 MNHNS, CDR2 SASEGT. Trimming left V 6 bases short and J 1 base short, with 13 bases between. The CDR3 loop reads CASRIGEVSNQPQHF. CDR3 nucleotides: TGTGCCAGCAGGATTGGGGAGGTGAGCAATCAGCCCCAGCATTTT.

The table lists this clonotype with a few counts. The chain has TRBV30 and TRBJ1-6; no clear D. The V gene's germline CDR1 is GTSNPN and CDR2 SVGIG (reference sequence). The CDR3 is made up of 14 amino acids. Trimming stripped 5 bases from V and 5 bases from J, with 13 bases between. The CDR3 bases are TGTGCCTGGCGAATAGTGGCAGATAATTCACCCCTCCACTTT. Its translation: CAWRIVADNSPLHF.

The chain links TRBV19 to TRBJ2-2; D not certain. Germline CDR1 is LNHDA and CDR2 is SQIVND (reference sequence). The CDR3 is made up of 16 amino acids. V lost 4 bases and J lost 6, with 18 bases in between. CDR3 protein: CASSSSSAARSGELFF. The CDR3 bases are TGTGCCAGTAGTAGTAGTTCGGCGGCTCGGTCCGGGGAGCTGTTTTTT. The full variable domain, with the rest looked up from reference TRBV19 and TRBJ2-2, is DGGITQSPKYLFRKEGQNVTLSCEQNLNHDAMYWYRQDPGQGLRLIYYSQIVNDFQKGDIAEGYSVSREKKESFPLTVTSAQKNPTAFYLCASSSSSAARSGELFFGEGSRLTVL.

This clonotype has only one observation. The rearrangement uses TRBV4-1 and TRBJ1-3, with D possibly being TRBD1 (5 bases). The CDR3 length is 15 residues. Trimming removed 5 bases at V and 0 bases at J, with 11 bases between. Germline CDR1 is MGHRA and CDR2 is YSYEKL. CDR3 region: CASSNPGSSGNTIYF. The CDR3 bases are TGCGCCAGCAGCAATCCAGGGAGCTCTGGAAACACCATATATTTT.

There are many counts of this clonotype. The genes are TRBV2 and TRBJ1-1, with D possibly being TRBD1 (6 bases). The CDR3 is made up of 15 amino acids. The V and J ends lost 2 bases and 1 base respectively, with 11 bases between them. CDR1 is SNHLY and CDR2 is FYNNEI in the germline V gene. CDR3 DNA sequence: TGTGCCAGCAGTGAATACAGGGAAGAGAACACTGAAGCTTTCTTT. Amino acid sequence: CASSEYREENTEAFF.

The chain couples TRBV5-6 to TRBJ2-7, with 9 bases lining up with TRBD1. CDR1 and CDR2 from the germline V gene are SGHDT and YYEEEE. J gave up 5 bases and V 0 bases, and 9 bases lay outside the gene matches. The CDR3 length is 16 residues. The CDR3 DNA sequence: TGTGCCAGCAGCTTGGTTTCGGGACAGGGAGTAGACGAGCAGTACTTC. Protein product: CASSLVSGQGVDEQYF.

The V gene is TRBV10-3, the J gene TRBJ1-2; perhaps TRBD1 as D (5 bases). The CDR3 length is 13 residues. CDR1 and CDR2 from the germline V gene are ENHRY and SYGVKD. The V and J ends lost 7 bases and 2 bases respectively, with 11 bases between them. CDR3 amino acids: CAINSGTNYGYTF. CDR3 bases: TGTGCCATCAATTCGGGGACCAACTATGGCTACACCTTC.

On this clonotype itself: A read error may explain this, as a much larger clone is one base away. The V call is TRBV7-9, the J call TRBJ1-1; 7 bases align to TRBD1. Germline CDR1 is SEHNR and CDR2 is FQNEAQ (reference sequence). This CDR3 region has 14 residues. The CDR3 protein is CASSFPGQNAEAFF. Written as DNA, the CDR3 is TGTGCCAGCAGCTTTCCGGGACAGAACGCTGAAGCTTTCTTT.

This clonotype was seen ten or more times. The chain recombines TRBV7-3 with TRBJ2-3; D is possibly TRBD1 (5 bases). The CDR3 is made up of 15 amino acids. Trimming removed 1 base at V and 2 bases at J, with 10 bases between. The germline gives CDR1 SGHTA, CDR2 FQGTGA. The CDR3, as DNA: TGTGCCAGCAGCTTAAGTGCAGGGTCCACAGATACGCAGTATTTT. Translation: CASSLSAGSTDTQYF.

This clonotype appeared a few times. V is TRBV9 and J is TRBJ1-6; D might be TRBD1 (5 bases). Trimming cost V 2 bases and J 7 bases, with 10 bases left between them. Germline lookup yields CDR1 SGDLS and CDR2 YYNGEE. CDR3 length: 14 amino acids. The CDR3 is CASSVGAKNSPLHF. The CDR3 DNA follows: TGTGCCAGCAGCGTTGGGGCTAAAAATTCACCCCTCCACTTT. Filled out from reference TRBV9 and TRBJ1-6, the complete variable domain reads DSGVTQTPKHLITATGQRVTLRCSPRSGDLSVYWYQQSLDQGLQFLIQYYNGEERAKGNILERFSAQQFPDLHSELNLSSLELGDSALYFCASSVGAKNSPLHFGNGTRLTVT.

This clonotype appeared a few times. The chain employs TRBV6-1 and TRBJ1-1, with no clear D. The germline gives CDR1 MNHNS, CDR2 SASEGT. V was cut by 4 bases and J by 4 bases, with 13 bases left in between. The length of the CDR3 is 14 residues. The CDR3 nucleotides are TGTGCCAGCAGTGCCCTAGGGCGGGGCACTGAAGCTTTCTTT. This codes for CASSALGRGTEAFF.

The chain carries TRBV9 and TRBJ2-2; 8 nucleotides align to TRBD1. After removal of 3 bases from V and 4 bases from J, the junction contained 2 bases not matched to a gene. The CDR3 contains 14 residues. Germline CDR1 and CDR2: SGDLS and YYNGEE. The CDR3 is CASSEGQGTGELFF. The CDR3 region has the DNA TGTGCCAGCAGCGAAGGACAGGGCACCGGGGAGCTGTTTTTT.

The V gene is TRBV20-1, the J gene TRBJ2-5, with D maybe TRBD2 (6 bases). Trimming pared 1 base from V and 4 bases from J, leaving 10 bases between. The V gene's germline CDR1 is DFQATT and CDR2 SNEGSKA (reference sequence). CDR3 length equals 13 residues. DNA for the CDR3: TGCAGTGCTAGAGGACGACTAGGAGAGACCCAGTACTTC. Protein sequence: CSARGRLGETQYF.

This clonotype was seen just once. This chain uses TRBV24-1 with TRBJ2-7; possible D gene TRBD1, 5 bases. Germline CDR1 is KGHDR and CDR2 is SFDVKD. V was shortened by 0 bases and J by 3 bases, with 5 bases between the two germline ends. The CDR3 is 13 residues long. CDR3 in DNA: TGTGCCACCAGTGATTTGCAGGGCTACGAGCAGTACTTC. As protein: CATSDLQGYEQYF.

This clonotype was found many times. The chain recombines TRBV7-2 with TRBJ2-7; D may be TRBD1 (5 bases). Per germline, CDR1 SGHTA and CDR2 FQGNSA. V was cut by 3 bases and J by 2 bases, with 8 bases left in between. This CDR3 is built from 13 residues. CDR3 in DNA: TGTGCCAGCAGCTTTCCAGGGCCCTACGAGCAGTACTTC. Amino acids: CASSFPGPYEQYF.